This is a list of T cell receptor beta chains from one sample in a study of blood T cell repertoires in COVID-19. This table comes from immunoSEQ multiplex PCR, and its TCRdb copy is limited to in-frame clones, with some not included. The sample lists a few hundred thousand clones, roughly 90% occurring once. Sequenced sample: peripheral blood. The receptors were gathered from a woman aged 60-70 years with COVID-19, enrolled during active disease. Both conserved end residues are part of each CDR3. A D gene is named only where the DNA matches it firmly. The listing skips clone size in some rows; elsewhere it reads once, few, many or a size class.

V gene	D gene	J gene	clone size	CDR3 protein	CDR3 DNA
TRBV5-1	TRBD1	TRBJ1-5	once	CASSLGDRENQPQHF	TGCGCCAGCAGCTTGGGTGACAGGGAGAATCAGCCCCAGCATTTT
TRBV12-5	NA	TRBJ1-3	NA	CASGFTQGGAGNTIYF	TGTGCTAGTGGTTTTACCCAGGGAGGTGCCGGAAACACCATATATTTT
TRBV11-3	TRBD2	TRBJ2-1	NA	CASSLAFGGGNEQFF	TGTGCCAGCAGCTTAGCCTTCGGCGGGGGTAATGAGCAGTTCTTC
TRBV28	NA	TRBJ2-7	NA	CASSFQGYEQYF	TGTGCCAGCAGTTTCCAGGGCTACGAGCAGTACTTC
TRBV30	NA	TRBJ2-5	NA	CAWSVAEKETQYF	TGTGCCTGGAGTGTGGCCGAAAAAGAGACCCAGTACTTC
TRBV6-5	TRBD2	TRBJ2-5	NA	CASKGKRGVETQYF	TGTGCCAGCAAGGGGAAACGGGGGGTAGAGACCCAGTACTTC
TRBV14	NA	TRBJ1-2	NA	CASSLETGPYGYTF	TGTGCCAGCAGCCTCGAAACAGGGCCCTATGGCTACACCTTC
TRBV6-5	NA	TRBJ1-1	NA	CASSSRLLGEAFF	TGTGCCAGCAGTTCCAGACTGTTGGGTGAAGCTTTCTTT
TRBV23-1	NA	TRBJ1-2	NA	CASRQILGADGYTF	TGCGCCAGCAGACAAATACTGGGGGCGGATGGCTACACCTTC
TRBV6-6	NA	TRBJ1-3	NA	CASRQGLGGNTIYF	TGTGCCAGCAGACAGGGACTAGGTGGAAACACCATATATTTT
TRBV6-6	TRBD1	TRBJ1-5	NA	CASSYGVQGFQPQHF	TGTGCCAGCAGTTATGGCGTACAGGGGTTTCAGCCCCAGCATTTT
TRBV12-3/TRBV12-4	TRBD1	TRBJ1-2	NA	CASSDTGGYGYTF	TGTGCCAGCAGTGACACAGGGGGCTATGGCTACACCTTC
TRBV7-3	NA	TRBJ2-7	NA	CASSYGGTLDEQYF	TGTGCCAGCAGTTACGGCGGGACCCTTGACGAGCAGTACTTC
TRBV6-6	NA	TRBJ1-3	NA	CASSYQGPGNTIYF	TGTGCCAGCAGTTATCAGGGTCCGGGAAACACCATATATTTT
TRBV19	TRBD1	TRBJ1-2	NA	CASSIPGQISGYTF	TGTGCCAGTAGTATTCCGGGACAGATTTCTGGCTACACCTTC
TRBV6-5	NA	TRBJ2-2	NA	CASTGGNTGELFF	TGTGCCAGCACGGGGGGCAACACCGGGGAGCTGTTTTTT
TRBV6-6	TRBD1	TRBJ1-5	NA	CASRRQGDSNQPQHF	TGTGCCAGCAGAAGACAGGGGGATAGCAATCAGCCCCAGCATTTT
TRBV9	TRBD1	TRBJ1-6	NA	CASSLSGTGEHSPLHF	TGTGCCAGCAGCCTCAGTGGGACAGGGGAACATTCACCCCTCCACTTT
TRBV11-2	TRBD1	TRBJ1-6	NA	CASSFDRAKGSPLHF	TGTGCCAGCAGCTTCGACAGGGCTAAAGGATCACCCCTCCACTTT
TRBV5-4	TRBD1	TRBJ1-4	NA	CASSLRTGNEKLFF	TGTGCCAGCAGCTTAAGGACAGGGAATGAAAAACTGTTTTTT
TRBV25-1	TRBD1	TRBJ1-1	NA	CASQQGWGYTEAFF	TGTGCCAGTCAACAGGGGTGGGGGTACACTGAAGCTTTCTTT
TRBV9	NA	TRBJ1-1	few	CASSVDKKNTEAFF	TGTGCCAGCAGCGTAGACAAGAAGAACACTGAAGCTTTCTTT
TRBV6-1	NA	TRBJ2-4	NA	CASSERQKHIQNIQYF	TGTGCCAGCAGTGAAAGACAGAAGCATATCCAAAACATTCAGTACTTC
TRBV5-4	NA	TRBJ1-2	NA	CASSLGGRIYGYTF	TGTGCCAGCAGCTTGGGGGGGCGCATCTATGGCTACACCTTC
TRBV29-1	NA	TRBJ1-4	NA	CSVGKGTTNEKLFF	TGCAGCGTTGGAAAGGGGACAACTAATGAAAAACTGTTTTTT
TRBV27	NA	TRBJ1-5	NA	CASRKQGSGGQPQHF	TGTGCCAGCAGGAAACAGGGTAGTGGGGGTCAGCCCCAGCATTTT
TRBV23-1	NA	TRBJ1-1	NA	CASSQSRDNNTEAFF	TGCGCCAGCAGTCAAAGCAGGGACAATAACACTGAAGCTTTCTTT
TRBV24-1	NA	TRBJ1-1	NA	CATRGIDMNTEAFF	TGTGCCACCAGGGGCATAGACATGAACACTGAAGCTTTCTTT
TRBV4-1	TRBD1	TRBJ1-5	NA	CASRPTGQANQPQHF	TGCGCCAGCAGGCCGACAGGGCAAGCCAATCAGCCCCAGCATTTT
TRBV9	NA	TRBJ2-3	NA	CASSVGEGGWTDTQYF	TGTGCCAGCAGCGTAGGGGAGGGGGGTTGGACAGATACGCAGTATTTT
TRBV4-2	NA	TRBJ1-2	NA	CASRAEGYGYTF	TGTGCCAGCAGGGCGGAGGGCTATGGCTACACCTTC
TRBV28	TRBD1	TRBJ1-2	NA	CASSRTQGEGYTF	TGTGCCAGCAGTCGTACCCAGGGGGAAGGCTACACCTTC
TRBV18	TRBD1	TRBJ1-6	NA	CASSPRTGADSPLHF	TGTGCCAGCTCACCTCGGACAGGGGCCGATTCACCCCTCCACTTT
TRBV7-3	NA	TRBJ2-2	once	CASRGGTSNTGELFF	TGTGCCAGCCGTGGCGGAACCTCGAACACCGGGGAGCTGTTTTTT
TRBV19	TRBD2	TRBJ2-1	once	CASSNLAGGRNEQFF	TGTGCCAGTAGCAACCTAGCGGGGGGGCGCAATGAGCAGTTCTTC
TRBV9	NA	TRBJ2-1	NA	CASTREPKYNEQFF	TGTGCCAGCACCCGAGAACCTAAATACAATGAGCAGTTCTTC
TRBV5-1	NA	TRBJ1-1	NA	CASSLTPDINTEAFF	TGCGCCAGCAGCCTTACCCCGGACATAAACACTGAAGCTTTCTTT
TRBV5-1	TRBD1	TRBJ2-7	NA	CASSLSQGAPYEQYF	TGCGCCAGCAGCCTCTCACAGGGGGCACCCTACGAGCAGTACTTC
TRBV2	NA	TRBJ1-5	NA	CATQQGSNQPQHF	TGTGCCACCCAACAGGGCAGCAATCAGCCCCAGCATTTT
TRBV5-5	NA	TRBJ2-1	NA	CASSLAVGIEQFF	TGTGCCAGCAGCTTGGCCGTCGGGATTGAGCAGTTCTTC
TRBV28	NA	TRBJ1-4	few	CASRASGTFEKLFF	TGTGCCAGCAGAGCCTCCGGGACATTTGAAAAACTGTTTTTT
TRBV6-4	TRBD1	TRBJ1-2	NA	CASSPGQGGFYGYTF	TGTGCCAGCAGTCCCGGACAGGGGGGGTTCTATGGCTACACCTTC
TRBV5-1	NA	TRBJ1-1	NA	CASSLGGGVTEAFF	TGCGCCAGCAGCTTAGGGGGTGGGGTGACTGAAGCTTTCTTT